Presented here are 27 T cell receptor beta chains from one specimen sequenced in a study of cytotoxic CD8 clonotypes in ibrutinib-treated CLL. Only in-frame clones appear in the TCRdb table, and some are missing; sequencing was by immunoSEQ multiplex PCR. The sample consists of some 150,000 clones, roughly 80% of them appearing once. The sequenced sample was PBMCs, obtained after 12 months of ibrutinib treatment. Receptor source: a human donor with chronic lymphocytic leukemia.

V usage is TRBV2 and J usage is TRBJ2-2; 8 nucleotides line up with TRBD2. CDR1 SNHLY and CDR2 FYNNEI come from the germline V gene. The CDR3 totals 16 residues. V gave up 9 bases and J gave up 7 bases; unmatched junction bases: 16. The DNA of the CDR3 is TGTGCCAGTGCAACTACTAGCGGTATAGGCGTCGGGGAGCTGTTTTTT. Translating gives CASATTSGIGVGELFF.

CDR3 coding DNA: TGTGCCAGCTCACCGGTCGAAACCTACGAGCAGTACTTC. Encoded protein: CASSPVETYEQYF. The chain links TRBV18 to TRBJ2-7, with no clear D. Germline V gene lookup returns CDR1 KGHSH and CDR2 LQKENI. CDR3 size: 13 residues. Trimming took 3 bases from V and 2 from J, leaving 8 bases between them.

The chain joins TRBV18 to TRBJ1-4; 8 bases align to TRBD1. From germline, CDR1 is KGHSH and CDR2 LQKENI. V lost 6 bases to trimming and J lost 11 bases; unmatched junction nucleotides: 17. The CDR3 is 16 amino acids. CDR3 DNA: TGTGCCAGCTCCTCCGCCTTACCCGGGACAGGATTGAAACTGTTTTTT. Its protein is CASSSALPGTGLKLFF.

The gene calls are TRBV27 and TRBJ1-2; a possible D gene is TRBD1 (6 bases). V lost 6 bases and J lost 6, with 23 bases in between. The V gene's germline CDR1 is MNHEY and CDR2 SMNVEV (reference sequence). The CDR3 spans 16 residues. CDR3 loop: CASSPFLWGQVNGYTF. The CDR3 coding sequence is TGTGCCAGCAGCCCATTTTTATGGGGACAAGTGAATGGCTACACCTTC.

The CDR3 spells CASSDFLRTEAFF. The CDR3 region has the DNA TGTGCCAGCAGCGATTTTTTGAGAACTGAAGCTTTCTTT. The chain carries TRBV7-2 and TRBJ1-1; no clear D. The CDR3 consists of 13 residues. The germline V gene encodes CDR1 SGHTA and CDR2 FQGNSA. V was pared by 5 bases and J by 5 bases, with 12 bases between.

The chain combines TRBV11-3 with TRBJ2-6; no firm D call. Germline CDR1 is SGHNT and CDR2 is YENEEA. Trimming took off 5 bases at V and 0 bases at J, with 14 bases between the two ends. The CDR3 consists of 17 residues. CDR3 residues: CASSLRAQSSGANVLTF. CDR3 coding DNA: TGTGCCAGCAGCCTCCGGGCCCAATCCTCTGGGGCCAACGTCCTGACTTTC.

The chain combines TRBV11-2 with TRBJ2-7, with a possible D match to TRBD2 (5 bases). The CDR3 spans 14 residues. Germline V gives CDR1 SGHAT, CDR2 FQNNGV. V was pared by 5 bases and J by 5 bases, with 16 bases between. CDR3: CASSTVFGVNEQYF. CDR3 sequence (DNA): TGTGCCAGCAGCACGGTTTTCGGGGTGAACGAGCAGTACTTC. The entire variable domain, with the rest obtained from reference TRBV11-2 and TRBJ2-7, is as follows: EAGVAQSPRYKIIEKRQSVAFWCNPISGHATLYWYQQILGQGPKLLIQFQNNGVVDDSQLPKDRFSAERLKGVDSTLKIQPAKLEDSAVYLCASSTVFGVNEQYFGPGTRLTVT.

In nucleotides, the CDR3 is TGTGCCACCGGGGACAGACCCTACGAGCAGTACTTC. The encoded protein is CATGDRPYEQYF. The chain recombines TRBV10-3 with TRBJ2-7; 7 nucleotides agree with TRBD1. Trimming took 10 bases from V and 2 from J; bases not matched to a gene: 5. The CDR3 loop spans 12 amino acids. Germline CDR1 reads ENHRY; CDR2 reads SYGVKD.

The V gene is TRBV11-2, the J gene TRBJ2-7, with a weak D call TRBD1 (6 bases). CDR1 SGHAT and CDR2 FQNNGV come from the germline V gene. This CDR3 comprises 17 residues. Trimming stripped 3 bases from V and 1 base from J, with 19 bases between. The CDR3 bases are TGTGCCAGCAGCTTGGCCGGTCAGGGGCTTGCGTCCTACGAGCAGTACTTC. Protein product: CASSLAGQGLASYEQYF.

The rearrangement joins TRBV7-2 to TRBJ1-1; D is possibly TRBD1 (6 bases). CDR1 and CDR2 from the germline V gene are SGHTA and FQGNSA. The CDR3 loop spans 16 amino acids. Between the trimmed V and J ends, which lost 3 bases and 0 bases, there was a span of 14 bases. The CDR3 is CASSLDSSSLNTEAFF. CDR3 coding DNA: TGTGCCAGCAGCTTGGACAGTAGTTCTCTGAACACTGAAGCTTTCTTT.

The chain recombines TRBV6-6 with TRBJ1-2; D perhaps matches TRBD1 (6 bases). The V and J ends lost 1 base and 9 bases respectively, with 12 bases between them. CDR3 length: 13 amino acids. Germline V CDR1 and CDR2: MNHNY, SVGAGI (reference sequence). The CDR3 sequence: CASSYLGTSSYTF. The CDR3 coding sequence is TGTGCCAGCAGTTACTTAGGGACATCTAGCTACACCTTC.

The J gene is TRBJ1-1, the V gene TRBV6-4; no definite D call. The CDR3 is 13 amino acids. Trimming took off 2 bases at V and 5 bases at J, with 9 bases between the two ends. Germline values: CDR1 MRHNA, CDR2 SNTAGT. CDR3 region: CASSDQAGTEAFF. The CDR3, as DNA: TGTGCCAGCAGTGACCAGGCGGGGACTGAAGCTTTCTTT.

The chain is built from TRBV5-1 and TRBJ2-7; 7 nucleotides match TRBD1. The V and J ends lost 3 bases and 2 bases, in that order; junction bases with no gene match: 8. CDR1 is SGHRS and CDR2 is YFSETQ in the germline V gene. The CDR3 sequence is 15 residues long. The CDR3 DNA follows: TGCGCCAGCAGCTGGGGACAGATCGCAACCTACGAGCAGTACTTC. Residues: CASSWGQIATYEQYF.

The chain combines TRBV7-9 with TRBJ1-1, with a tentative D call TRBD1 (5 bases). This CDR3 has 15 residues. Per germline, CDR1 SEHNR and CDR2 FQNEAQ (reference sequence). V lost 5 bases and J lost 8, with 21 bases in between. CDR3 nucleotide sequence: TGTGCCAGCAGCGTAATGCTGGCAGGGAATAACGAAGCTTTCTTT. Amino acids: CASSVMLAGNNEAFF.

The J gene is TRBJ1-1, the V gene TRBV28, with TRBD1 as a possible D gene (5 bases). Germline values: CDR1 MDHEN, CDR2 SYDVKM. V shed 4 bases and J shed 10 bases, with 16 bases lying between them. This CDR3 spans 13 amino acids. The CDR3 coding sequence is TGTGCCAGCAGTTCCGGGGCAGGAGCGAGAGCTTTCTTT. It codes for CASSSGAGARAFF.

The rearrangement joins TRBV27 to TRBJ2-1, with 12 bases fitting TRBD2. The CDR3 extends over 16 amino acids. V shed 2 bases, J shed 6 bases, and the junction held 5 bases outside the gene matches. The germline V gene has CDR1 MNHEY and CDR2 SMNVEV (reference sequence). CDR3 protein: CASSLDLLAGGNEQFF. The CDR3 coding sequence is TGTGCCAGCAGTTTAGATCTACTAGCGGGGGGCAATGAGCAGTTCTTC.

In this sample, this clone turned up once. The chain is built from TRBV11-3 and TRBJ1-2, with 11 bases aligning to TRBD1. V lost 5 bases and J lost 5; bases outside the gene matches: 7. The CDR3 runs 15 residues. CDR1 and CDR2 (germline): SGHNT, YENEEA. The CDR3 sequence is CASSIRGTGGYGYTF. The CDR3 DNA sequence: TGTGCCAGCAGCATCCGGGGGACAGGGGGATATGGCTACACCTTC.

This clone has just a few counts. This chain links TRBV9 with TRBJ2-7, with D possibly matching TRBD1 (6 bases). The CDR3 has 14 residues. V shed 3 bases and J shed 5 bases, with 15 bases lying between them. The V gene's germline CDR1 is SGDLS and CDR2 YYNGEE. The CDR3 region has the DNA TGTGCCAGCAGCGGTGACAGGTCAACCGACGAGCAGTACTTC. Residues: CASSGDRSTDEQYF.

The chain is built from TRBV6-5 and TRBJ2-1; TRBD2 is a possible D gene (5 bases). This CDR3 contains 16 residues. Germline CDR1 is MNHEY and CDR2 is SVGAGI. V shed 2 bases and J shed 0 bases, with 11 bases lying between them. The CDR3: CASSYGRGNSYNEQFF. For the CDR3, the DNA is TGTGCCAGCAGTTACGGTCGGGGAAACTCCTACAATGAGCAGTTCTTC.

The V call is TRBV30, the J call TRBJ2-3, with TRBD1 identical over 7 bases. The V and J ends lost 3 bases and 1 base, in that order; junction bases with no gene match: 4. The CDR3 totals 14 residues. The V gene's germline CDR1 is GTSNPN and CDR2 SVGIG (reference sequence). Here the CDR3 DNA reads TGTGCCTGGAGCCGACAGGGCGGCACAGATACGCAGTATTTT. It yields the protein CAWSRQGGTDTQYF.

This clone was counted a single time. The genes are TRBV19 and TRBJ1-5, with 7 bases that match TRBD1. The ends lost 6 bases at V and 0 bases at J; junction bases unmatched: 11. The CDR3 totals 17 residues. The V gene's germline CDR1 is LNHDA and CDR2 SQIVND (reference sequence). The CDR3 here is CASSMRQGPYSNQPQHF. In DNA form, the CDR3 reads TGTGCCAGTAGCATGAGACAGGGCCCCTATAGCAATCAGCCCCAGCATTTT.

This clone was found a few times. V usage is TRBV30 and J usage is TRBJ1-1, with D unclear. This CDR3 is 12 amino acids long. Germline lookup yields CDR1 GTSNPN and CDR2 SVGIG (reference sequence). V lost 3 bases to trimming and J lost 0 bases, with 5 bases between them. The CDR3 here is CAWRMMNTEAFF. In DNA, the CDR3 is TGTGCCTGGAGGATGATGAACACTGAAGCTTTCTTT.

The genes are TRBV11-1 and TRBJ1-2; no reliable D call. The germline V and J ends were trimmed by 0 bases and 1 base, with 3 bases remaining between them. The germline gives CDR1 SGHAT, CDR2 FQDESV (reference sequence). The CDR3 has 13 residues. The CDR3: CASSLALNYGYTF. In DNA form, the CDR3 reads TGTGCCAGCAGCTTAGCACTTAACTATGGCTACACCTTC.

CDR3 nucleotides: TGTGCCAGCAGCGTAGGAGGGGGGGCAACTAATGAAAAACTGTTTTTT. As protein: CASSVGGGATNEKLFF. The V gene is TRBV9, the J gene TRBJ1-4; the D gene is possibly TRBD1 (6 bases). V lost 0 bases and J 0 bases, leaving 9 bases between the germline ends. The CDR3 is 16 residues long. The germline V gene encodes CDR1 SGDLS and CDR2 YYNGEE.

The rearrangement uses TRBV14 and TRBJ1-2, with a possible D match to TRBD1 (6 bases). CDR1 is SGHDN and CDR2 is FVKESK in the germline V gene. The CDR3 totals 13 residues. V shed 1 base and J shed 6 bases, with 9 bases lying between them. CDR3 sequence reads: CASSQVAGDGYTF. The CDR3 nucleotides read TGTGCCAGCAGCCAAGTGGCAGGGGATGGCTACACCTTC.

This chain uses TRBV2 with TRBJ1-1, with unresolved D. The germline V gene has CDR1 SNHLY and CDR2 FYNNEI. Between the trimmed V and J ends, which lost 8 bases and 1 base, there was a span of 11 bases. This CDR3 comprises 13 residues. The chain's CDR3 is CASVALPNTEAFF. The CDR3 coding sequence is TGTGCCAGCGTGGCATTACCGAACACTGAAGCTTTCTTT.

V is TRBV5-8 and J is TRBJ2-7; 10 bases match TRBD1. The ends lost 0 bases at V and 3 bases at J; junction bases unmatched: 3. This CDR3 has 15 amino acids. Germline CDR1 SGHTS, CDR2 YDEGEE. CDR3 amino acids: CASSLDGTGVYEQYF. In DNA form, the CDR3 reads TGTGCCAGCAGCTTGGATGGGACAGGGGTCTACGAGCAGTACTTC. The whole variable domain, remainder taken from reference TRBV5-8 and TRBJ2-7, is EAGVTQSPTHLIKTRGQQATLRCSPISGHTSVYWYQQALGLGLQFLLWYDEGEERNRGNFPPRFSGRQFPNYSSELNVNALELEDSALYLCASSLDGTGVYEQYFGPGTRLTVT.